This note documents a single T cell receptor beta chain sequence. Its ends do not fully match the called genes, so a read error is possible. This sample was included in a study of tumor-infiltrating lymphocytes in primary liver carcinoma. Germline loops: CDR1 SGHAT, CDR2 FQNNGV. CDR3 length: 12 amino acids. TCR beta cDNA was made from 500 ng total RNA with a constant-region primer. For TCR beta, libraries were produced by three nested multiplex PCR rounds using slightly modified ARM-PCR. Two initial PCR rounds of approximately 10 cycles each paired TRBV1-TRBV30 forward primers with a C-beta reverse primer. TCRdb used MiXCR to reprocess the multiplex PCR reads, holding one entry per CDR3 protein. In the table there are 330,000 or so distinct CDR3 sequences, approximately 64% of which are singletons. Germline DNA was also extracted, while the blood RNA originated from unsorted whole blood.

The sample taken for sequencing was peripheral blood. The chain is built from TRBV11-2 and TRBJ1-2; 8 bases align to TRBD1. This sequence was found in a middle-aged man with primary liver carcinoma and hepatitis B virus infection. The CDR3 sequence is CASNPAGTGILF. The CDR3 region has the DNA TGTGCCAGCAACCCTGCCGGGACAGGAATCCTCTTC.